These T cell receptor beta chains were read from a single sample in a study of blood T cell dynamics during melanoma immunotherapy. Assay used: immunoSEQ multiplex PCR; TCRdb lists only in-frame clones, some missing. This table holds 25,000 to 35,000 clones, over 70% found once. This material consisted of blood, taken from a patient treated with checkpoint blockade. These receptors were obtained from a human donor with melanoma. CDR3s include the opening cysteine and the closing phenylalanine or tryptophan. A D gene is named only where the DNA matches it firmly. Part of the rows lack a size; the others show once, few, many or a class for expanded clones.

clone size	V gene	D gene	J gene	CDR3 protein	CDR3 DNA
few	TRBV2	NA	TRBJ2-2	CASSEQGPSGELFF	TGTGCCAGCAGTGAACAAGGCCCCTCCGGGGAGCTGTTTTTT
NA	TRBV14	NA	TRBJ1-3	CASSRATLRGNTIYF	TGTGCCAGCAGCCGGGCAACGCTTCGGGGAAACACCATATATTTT
once	TRBV5-1	NA	TRBJ1-2	CASSLTLFGGGYTF	TGCGCCAGCAGCCTCACCCTGTTTGGAGGCGGCTACACCTTC
NA	TRBV27	NA	TRBJ1-5	CASGQPQHF	TGTGCCAGCGGCCAGCCCCAGCATTTT
NA	TRBV7-6	NA	TRBJ2-2	CASSLGGSGLTGELFF	TGTGCCAGCAGCTTAGGGGGATCTGGCCTCACCGGGGAGCTGTTTTTT
NA	TRBV5-6	NA	TRBJ1-6	CASSLVEGETNSPLHF	TGTGCCAGCAGCTTGGTGGAGGGAGAGACAAATTCACCCCTCCACTTT
medium-sized	TRBV18	NA	TRBJ2-2	CASSPAGSTRNTGELFF	TGTGCCAGCTCACCGGCGGGATCAACACGTAACACCGGGGAGCTGTTTTTT
NA	TRBV10-2	NA	TRBJ1-1	CASMSQTTEAFF	TGCGCCAGCATGTCTCAGACCACTGAAGCTTTCTTT
NA	TRBV5-1	NA	TRBJ1-2	CASSLASLNYSYTF	TGCGCCAGCAGCTTGGCCTCACTCAACTATAGCTACACCTTC
few	TRBV27	NA	TRBJ2-7	CASSSIEGLSYEQYF	TGTGCCAGCAGTTCCATTGAAGGCCTCTCCTACGAGCAGTACTTC
NA	TRBV27	TRBD1	TRBJ2-7	CASSSRRTGTYEQYF	TGTGCCAGCAGTTCGAGACGGACAGGGACCTACGAGCAGTACTTC
few	TRBV19	NA	TRBJ1-5	CASSIVLADYQPQHF	TGTGCCAGTAGTATAGTCTTGGCAGACTATCAGCCCCAGCATTTT
NA	TRBV28	NA	TRBJ2-7	CASSSEGYEQYF	TGTGCCAGCAGTTCCGAAGGCTACGAGCAGTACTTC
NA	TRBV7-9	NA	TRBJ2-7	CASSLGGASSYEQYF	TGTGCCAGCAGCTTGGGCGGCGCCAGCTCCTACGAGCAGTACTTC